Sequencing of this TCR beta chain was carried out in a study of T cell responses to AZD1222 COVID-19 vaccine. General study points: Two doses of AZD1222 preceded a rise in Spike-specific TCR breadth and depth. It should be noted that donors were predominantly white British and more often female, and clonal diversity was possibly underestimated.

Some second doses came at about 4 weeks and others at about 12 weeks; these were pooled. Using immunoSEQ multiplex PCR, the repertoire was profiled, and TCRdb retains in-frame clones only, with some absent. Found here are roughly 120,000 clones, about 86% of them singletons; the top ten hold approximately 18%. CDR1 is ENHRY, CDR2 SYGVKD, per germline. The CDR3 is 15 amino acids. V was cut by 0 bases and J by 6 bases, with 14 bases left in between. This clone was detected a few times. Its target is unknown. The V call is TRBV10-3, the J call TRBJ1-1, with D possibly matching TRBD1 (5 bases). The TCR sequence derives from an adult who received the AZD1222 COVID-19 vaccine. Sequences were derived from peripheral blood, sampled 28 days after the second AZD1222 dose. The CDR3 loop reads CAISESFRRVAEAFF. The CDR3 DNA follows: TGTGCCATCAGTGAGTCATTCCGCAGGGTGGCTGAAGCTTTCTTT.